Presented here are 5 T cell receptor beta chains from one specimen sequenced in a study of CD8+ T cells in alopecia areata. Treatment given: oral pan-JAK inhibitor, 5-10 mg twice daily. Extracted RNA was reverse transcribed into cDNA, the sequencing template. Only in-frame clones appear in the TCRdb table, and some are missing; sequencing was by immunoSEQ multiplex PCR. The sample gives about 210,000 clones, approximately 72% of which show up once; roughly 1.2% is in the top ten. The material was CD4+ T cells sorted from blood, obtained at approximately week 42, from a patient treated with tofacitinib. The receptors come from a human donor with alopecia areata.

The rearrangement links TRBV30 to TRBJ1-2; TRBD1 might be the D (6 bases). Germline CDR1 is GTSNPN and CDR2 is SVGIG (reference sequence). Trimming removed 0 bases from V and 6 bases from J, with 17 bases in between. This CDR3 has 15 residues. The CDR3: CAWSVRQVSPNGYTF. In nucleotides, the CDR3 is TGTGCCTGGAGTGTTAGACAGGTTAGCCCCAATGGCTACACCTTC.

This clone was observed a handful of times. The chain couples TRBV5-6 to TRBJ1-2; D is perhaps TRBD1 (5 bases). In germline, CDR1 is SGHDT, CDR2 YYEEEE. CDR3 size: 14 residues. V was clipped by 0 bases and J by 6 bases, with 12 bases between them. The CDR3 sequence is CASSLDGHRNGYTF. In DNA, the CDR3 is TGTGCCAGCAGCTTGGACGGACACCGAAATGGCTACACCTTC.

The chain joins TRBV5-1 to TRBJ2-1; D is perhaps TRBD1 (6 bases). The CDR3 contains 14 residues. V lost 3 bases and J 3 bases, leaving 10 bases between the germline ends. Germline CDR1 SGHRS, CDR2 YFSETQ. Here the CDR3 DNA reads TGCGCCAGCAGCTCAGACAGGCTCTACAATGAGCAGTTCTTC. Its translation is CASSSDRLYNEQFF.

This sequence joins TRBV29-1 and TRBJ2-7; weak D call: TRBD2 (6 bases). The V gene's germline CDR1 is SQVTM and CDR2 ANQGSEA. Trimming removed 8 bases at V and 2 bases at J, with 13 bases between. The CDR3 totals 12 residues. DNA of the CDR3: TGCAGCACCGGGACTTCAGCCTACGAGCAGTACTTC. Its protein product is CSTGTSAYEQYF.

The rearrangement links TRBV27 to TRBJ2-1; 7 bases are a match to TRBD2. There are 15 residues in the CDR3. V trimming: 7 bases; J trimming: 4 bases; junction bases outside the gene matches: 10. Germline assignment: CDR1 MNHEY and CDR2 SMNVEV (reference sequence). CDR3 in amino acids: CASIAVAGQYNEQFF. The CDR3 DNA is TGTGCCAGCATCGCGGTAGCGGGCCAGTACAATGAGCAGTTCTTC.